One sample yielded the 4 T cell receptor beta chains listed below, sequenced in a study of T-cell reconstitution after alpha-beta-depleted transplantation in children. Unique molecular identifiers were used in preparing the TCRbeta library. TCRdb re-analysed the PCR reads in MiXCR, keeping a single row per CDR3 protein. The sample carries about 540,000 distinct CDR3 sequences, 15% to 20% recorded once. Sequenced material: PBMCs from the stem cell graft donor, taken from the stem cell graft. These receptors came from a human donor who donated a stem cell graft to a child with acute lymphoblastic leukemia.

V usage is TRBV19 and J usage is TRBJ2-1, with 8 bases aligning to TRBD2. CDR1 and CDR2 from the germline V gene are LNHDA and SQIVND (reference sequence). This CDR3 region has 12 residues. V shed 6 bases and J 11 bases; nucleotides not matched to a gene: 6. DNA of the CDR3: TGTGCCAGTAGAACACTAGCGGAAAAGCAGTTCTTC. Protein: CASRTLAEKQFF.

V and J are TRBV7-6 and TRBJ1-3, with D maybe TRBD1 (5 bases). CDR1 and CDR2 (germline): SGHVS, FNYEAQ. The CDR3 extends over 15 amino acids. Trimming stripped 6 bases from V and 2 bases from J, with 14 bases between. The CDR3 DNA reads TGTGCCAGCAGTCCCGGGACGGCCGCTGGAAACACCATATATTTT. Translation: CASSPGTAAGNTIYF.

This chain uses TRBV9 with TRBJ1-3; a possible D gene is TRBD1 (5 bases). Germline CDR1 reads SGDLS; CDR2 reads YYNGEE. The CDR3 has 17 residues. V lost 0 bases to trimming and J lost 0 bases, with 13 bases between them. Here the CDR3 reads CASSVGIMGGSGNTIYF. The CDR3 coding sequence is TGTGCCAGCAGCGTAGGAATTATGGGGGGCTCTGGAAACACCATATATTTT.

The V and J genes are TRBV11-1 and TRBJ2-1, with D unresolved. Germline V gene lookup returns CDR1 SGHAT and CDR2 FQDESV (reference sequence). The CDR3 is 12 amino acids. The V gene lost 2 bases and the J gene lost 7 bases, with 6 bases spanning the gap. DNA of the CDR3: TGTGCCAGCAGCTTAAAAGCGAATGAGCAGTTCTTC. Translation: CASSLKANEQFF.